Sequencing of this T cell receptor beta chain was carried out in a study of blood T cell repertoires in COVID-19. CDR1 and CDR2 from the germline V gene are SGDLS and YYNGEE. V trimming: 0 bases; J trimming: 4 bases; junction bases outside the gene matches: 12. This CDR3 contains 18 residues. Using immunoSEQ multiplex PCR, the repertoire was profiled, and TCRdb retains in-frame clones only, with some absent. The profile shows more than 95,000 clones, roughly 89% of them singletons. This TCR was recovered from a human donor in a cohort sampled during active COVID-19. Specimen: peripheral blood. V usage is TRBV9 and J usage is TRBJ2-3; 9 positions match TRBD2. The CDR3 spells CASSVGIVAGVGADTQYF. CDR3 bases: TGTGCCAGCAGCGTAGGGATAGTAGCGGGAGTTGGGGCAGATACGCAGTATTTT.